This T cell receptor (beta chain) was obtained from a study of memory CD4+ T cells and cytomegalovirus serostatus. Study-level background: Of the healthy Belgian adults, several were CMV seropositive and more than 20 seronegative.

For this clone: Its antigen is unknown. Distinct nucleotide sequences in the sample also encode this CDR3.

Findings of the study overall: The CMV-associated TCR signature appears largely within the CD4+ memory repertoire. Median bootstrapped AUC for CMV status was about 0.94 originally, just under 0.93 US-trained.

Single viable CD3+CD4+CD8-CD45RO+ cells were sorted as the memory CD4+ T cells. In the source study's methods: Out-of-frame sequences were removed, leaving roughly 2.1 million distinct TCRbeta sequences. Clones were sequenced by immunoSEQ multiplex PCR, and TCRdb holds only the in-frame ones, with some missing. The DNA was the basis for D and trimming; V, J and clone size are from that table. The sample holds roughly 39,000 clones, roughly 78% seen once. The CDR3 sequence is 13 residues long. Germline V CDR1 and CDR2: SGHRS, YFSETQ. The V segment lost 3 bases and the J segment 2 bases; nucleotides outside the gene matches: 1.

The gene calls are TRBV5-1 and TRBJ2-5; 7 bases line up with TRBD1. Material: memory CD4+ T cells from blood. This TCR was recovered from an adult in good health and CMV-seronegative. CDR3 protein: CASSSGGQETQYF. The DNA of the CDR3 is TGCGCCAGCAGCTCAGGGGGACAAGAGACCCAGTACTTC.